Below, one T cell receptor beta chain is given with its context. Its antigen is unknown. This CDR3 is 14 amino acids long. The ends were cut back, 7 bases at V and 7 bases at J, with 16 bases in the middle. Germline assignment: CDR1 MNHEY and CDR2 SMNVEV (reference sequence). Generated by immunoSEQ multiplex PCR, the TCRdb table keeps only in-frame clones and is missing some. Here the sample spans more than 200,000 clones, less than 90% being singletons. The data were obtained in a study of cytomegalovirus exposure and HLA in healthy donors. General study results and limits: The CMV antigen specificity of a few CMV-associated chains was confirmed through in vitro analysis. The study designated 160 or so TCR beta chains cytomegalovirus-associated. According to a subsequent analysis, TCR clusters identified in the first cohort showed a tendency to co-occur across the 110 or so validation repertoires.

The receptor was isolated from a man aged 18 to 29 in good health and CMV-seropositive. Sequences were obtained from PBMCs. The gene calls are TRBV27 and TRBJ2-2; D unresolved. As DNA, the CDR3 is TGTGCCAGCACCCTGGGCCCCTATGACGGGGAGCTGTTTTTT. Amino acids: CASTLGPYDGELFF.